A single sample is the source of the 32 T cell receptor beta chains below, sequenced in a study of beta chain features in type 1 diabetes. Since all of the isolated RNA was reverse transcribed, expressed TCRB transcripts were what got sequenced. TCRdb's table, derived via immunoSEQ multiplex PCR, lists solely in-frame clones and lacks some. The sample records 810,000 or so clones, around a sixth being singletons. Sequencing used naive CD4+ T cells from blood. The receptors were gathered from a woman under 30 in good health.

There are a few counts of this clone. The chain has TRBV27 and TRBJ2-5; D is tentatively TRBD1 or TRBD2 (5 bases each). The germline V and J ends were trimmed by 6 bases and 5 bases, with 19 bases remaining between them. The CDR3 contains 15 residues. CDR1 MNHEY and CDR2 SMNVEV come from the germline V gene (reference sequence). The CDR3 is CASSPKTARGETQYF. The CDR3 coding sequence is TGTGCCAGCAGCCCCAAGACAGCACGAGGGGAGACCCAGTACTTC.

The CDR3 spells CASSPGRFYNEQFF. CDR3 DNA sequence: TGCGCCAGCAGCCCTGGACGGTTCTACAATGAGCAGTTCTTC. The chain combines TRBV4-3 with TRBJ2-1; D gene uncertain. This CDR3 has 14 residues. Germline V CDR1 and CDR2: LGHNA, YSLEER. V lost 4 bases, J lost 3 bases, and 10 bases lay in between.

In DNA, the CDR3 is TGTGCCAGGACTAGTAAACAAGAGACCCAGTACTTC. Protein product: CARTSKQETQYF. The J gene is TRBJ2-5, the V gene TRBV21-1; the table's D call TRBD2 went unverified against the DNA. TRBV21-1 is classified as a pseudogene. The CDR3 totals 12 residues.

In regard to this clone: The same CDR3 arises from other DNA sequences in this sample as well. The rearrangement links TRBV20-1 to TRBJ2-7; D unclear. The germline gives CDR1 DFQATT, CDR2 SNEGSKA (reference sequence). V lost 4 bases and J 3 bases, leaving 4 bases between the germline ends. This CDR3 is built from 10 residues. CDR3 protein: CSANGYEQYF. CDR3 sequence (DNA): TGCAGTGCTAACGGCTACGAGCAGTACTTC.

This clone has a handful of counts. CDR3 loop: CASSFRLEQTQYF. The CDR3 DNA reads as TGCGCCAGCAGCTTTAGGCTCGAGCAGACCCAGTACTTC. The chain is built from TRBV5-1 and TRBJ2-5; D is uncertain. The germline V gene has CDR1 SGHRS and CDR2 YFSETQ. This CDR3 contains 13 residues. The V and J ends lost 2 bases and 6 bases respectively, with 11 bases between them.

This clone was seen a few times. The CDR3 region is CASSSGTQGETQYF. In DNA form, the CDR3 reads TGCGCCAGCAGCTCCGGGACCCAGGGAGAGACCCAGTACTTC. This chain links TRBV5-1 with TRBJ2-5; D may match TRBD1 or TRBD2 (5 bases each). The CDR3 extends over 14 amino acids. V was pared by 3 bases and J by 4 bases, with 13 bases between. CDR1 is SGHRS, CDR2 YFSETQ, per germline.

V is TRBV10-3 and J is TRBJ2-3; a possible D gene is TRBD2 (5 bases). The CDR3 is made up of 17 amino acids. The germline V gene encodes CDR1 ENHRY and CDR2 SYGVKD. Trimming took off 6 bases at V and 2 bases at J, with 21 bases between the two ends. CDR3 sequence reads: CAISRNPGTGITDTQYF. Here the CDR3 DNA reads TGTGCCATCAGCCGCAACCCTGGTACGGGGATCACAGATACGCAGTATTTT.

This clone was counted only a few times. The genes are TRBV4-2 and TRBJ2-7, with D unclear. Germline V gene sequence: CDR1 LGHNA, CDR2 YNFKEQ. V lost 0 bases and J lost 2, with 5 bases in between. CDR3 length: 13 residues. This CDR3 is CASSQDATYEQYF. CDR3 DNA: TGTGCCAGCAGCCAAGATGCCACCTACGAGCAGTACTTC.

This clone was picked up a small number of times. The chain is built from TRBV9 and TRBJ2-7; 7 bases fit TRBD1. The germline CDR1 and CDR2 sequences are SGDLS and YYNGEE. The CDR3 loop spans 15 amino acids. V trimming: 0 bases; J trimming: 4 bases; junction bases outside the gene matches: 7. The CDR3 sequence is CASSVAGQNSYEQYF. CDR3 bases: TGTGCCAGCAGCGTAGCGGGACAGAACTCTTACGAGCAGTACTTC.

A few counts support this clone. This sequence joins TRBV6-6 and TRBJ1-2, with D perhaps TRBD1 (6 bases). Per the germline V gene, CDR1 is MNHNY and CDR2 is SVGAGI (reference sequence). The V end was cut by 6 bases, the J end by 7 bases, with 18 bases between. The CDR3 contains 14 residues. CDR3 DNA: TGTGCCAGCAGCGTCGGTGGGGGCGCCTCTGGCTACACCTTC. Encoded protein: CASSVGGGASGYTF.

This clone was detected only a few times. DNA for the CDR3: TGTGCCAGCAGTTATACAGGGGTCCGCGGGATGGGGGAGCTGTTTTTT. It specifies CASSYTGVRGMGELFF. The rearrangement joins TRBV6-5 to TRBJ2-2; D might be TRBD1 (7 bases). The CDR3 has 16 amino acids. The germline CDR1 and CDR2 sequences are MNHEY and SVGAGI. Trimming stripped 3 bases from V and 8 bases from J, with 19 bases between.

This clone was counted a few times. V gene TRBV4-2 combines with J gene TRBJ2-1, with 9 bases matching TRBD2. This CDR3 is built from 18 residues. The V gene end was trimmed by 1 base and the J gene end by 5 bases; junction bases not matched to a gene: 12. The germline V gene encodes CDR1 LGHNA and CDR2 YNFKEQ. The chain's CDR3 is CASSQGISGSPKHNEQFF. The CDR3 DNA follows: TGTGCCAGCAGCCAAGGAATTAGCGGGAGCCCGAAACACAATGAGCAGTTCTTC.

CDR3 coding DNA: TGTGCCAGCAGCTTAAAAGGGTCCCCCACAGATACGCAGTATTTT. Amino acid sequence: CASSLKGSPTDTQYF. The gene calls are TRBV7-2 and TRBJ2-3; no firm D call. The V end was cut by 2 bases, the J end by 2 bases, with 11 bases between. Looked up from germline, CDR1 is SGHTA and CDR2 is FQGNSA. The CDR3 runs to 15 residues.

The sample holds a few counts of this clone. The rearrangement links TRBV6-5 to TRBJ2-7; 7 positions match TRBD2. From germline, CDR1 is MNHEY and CDR2 SVGAGI. The CDR3 is 14 residues long. Trimming removed 5 bases from V and 4 bases from J; junction bases left unmatched: 8. The CDR3 sequence: CASSRSSGLYEQYF. In DNA form, the CDR3 reads TGTGCCAGCAGTCGTTCTAGCGGACTATACGAGCAGTACTTC.

The chain joins TRBV5-4 to TRBJ2-3, with 9 bases that match TRBD1. The germline gives CDR1 SGHNT, CDR2 YYREEE (reference sequence). The CDR3 is made up of 15 amino acids. After removal of 3 bases from V and 6 bases from J, the junction contained 8 bases not matched to a gene. The CDR3 here is CASSSKQGAPDTQYF. In DNA form, the CDR3 reads TGTGCCAGCAGCTCTAAACAGGGGGCTCCGGATACGCAGTATTTT. The full variable domain, in which reference TRBV5-4 and TRBJ2-3 provide the parts outside the CDR3, is ETGVTQSPTHLIKTRGQQVTLRCSSQSGHNTVSWYQQALGQGPQFIFQYYREEENGRGNFPPRFSGLQFPNYSSELNVNALELDDSALYLCASSSKQGAPDTQYFGPGTRLTVL.

This clone was picked up a small number of times. Within the sample, other DNA sequences also encode this same CDR3. The CDR3 DNA follows: TGTGCCAGCAGCTTAGCAGGGAGCTACGAGCAGTACTTC. Protein sequence: CASSLAGSYEQYF. The chain is built from TRBV7-2 and TRBJ2-7; TRBD2 might be the D (5 bases). V lost 0 bases, J lost 3 bases, and 6 bases lay in between. CDR3 length: 13 amino acids. Per the germline V gene, CDR1 is SGHTA and CDR2 is FQGNSA. The full variable domain, rest sourced from reference TRBV7-2 and TRBJ2-7, is GAGVSQSPSNKVTEKGKDVELRCDPISGHTALYWYRQSLGQGLEFLIYFQGNSAPDKSGLPSDRFSAERTGGSVSTLTIQRTQQEDSAVYLCASSLAGSYEQYFGPGTRLTVT.

This chain connects TRBV7-8 to TRBJ2-5; weak D call: TRBD1 (5 bases). The V end lost 2 bases, the J end lost 1 base, and 11 bases lay between the germline ends. This CDR3 comprises 15 residues. Germline lookup yields CDR1 SGHVS and CDR2 FQNEAQ. The chain's CDR3 is CASSLIGAVQETQYF. In DNA, the CDR3 is TGTGCCAGCAGCTTAATAGGGGCGGTCCAAGAGACCCAGTACTTC.

The sample holds a few counts of this clone. The V and J genes are TRBV5-4 and TRBJ2-3; D remains ambiguous. The germline V and J ends were trimmed by 3 bases and 0 bases, with 14 bases remaining between them. Germline CDR1 and CDR2: SGHNT and YYREEE (reference sequence). The CDR3 runs to 16 residues. CDR3 nucleotides: TGTGCCAGCAGCTACCGACGGCGAGCTAGCACAGATACGCAGTATTTT. This codes for CASSYRRRASTDTQYF.

The sample holds a few counts of this clone. J is TRBJ1-1 and V is TRBV15, with D unresolved. Germline V gene sequence: CDR1 LNHNV, CDR2 YYDKDF (reference sequence). The CDR3 length is 14 residues. V was shortened by 1 base and J by 1 base, with 7 bases between the two germline ends. The CDR3 DNA reads TGTGCCACCAGCAGAGTGGAGGCGAACACTGAAGCTTTCTTT. Amino acid sequence: CATSRVEANTEAFF.

Only a few counts were recorded for this clone. The DNA for the CDR3 is TGTGCCAGCAGCTCGACAGAAACCTACGAGCAGTACTTC. Residues: CASSSTETYEQYF. The chain couples TRBV6-6 to TRBJ2-7; D perhaps matches TRBD1 (5 bases). The V and J ends lost 6 bases and 2 bases respectively, with 11 bases between them. The CDR3 loop spans 13 amino acids. Germline V gene sequence: CDR1 MNHNY, CDR2 SVGAGI (reference sequence).

This clone turned up a few times. The chain couples TRBV7-2 to TRBJ2-7; D is undetermined. V was trimmed by 4 bases and J by 0 bases, leaving 16 bases between them. Germline CDR1 SGHTA, CDR2 FQGNSA. The CDR3 totals 16 residues. In nucleotides, the CDR3 is TGTGCCAGCAGCTACAGTCGGGCCTTAAGCTCCTACGAGCAGTACTTC. It is translated as CASSYSRALSSYEQYF. Combining the CDR3 with reference TRBV7-2 and TRBJ2-7 gives the whole variable domain GAGVSQSPSNKVTEKGKDVELRCDPISGHTALYWYRQSLGQGLEFLIYFQGNSAPDKSGLPSDRFSAERTGGSVSTLTIQRTQQEDSAVYLCASSYSRALSSYEQYFGPGTRLTVT.

The rearrangement uses TRBV7-3 and TRBJ2-1; possible D gene TRBD2, 6 bases. This CDR3 spans 19 amino acids. CDR1 is SGHTA, CDR2 FQGTGA, per germline. Trimming stripped 5 bases from V and 1 base from J, with 24 bases between. In nucleotides, the CDR3 is TGTGCCAGCAGCCCCAACGGCCTCCGGGACGCGGGGTCCTACAATGAGCAGTTCTTC. Translation: CASSPNGLRDAGSYNEQFF.

The V and J genes are TRBV5-1 and TRBJ2-1, with 14 bases that match TRBD2. The germline V gene encodes CDR1 SGHRS and CDR2 YFSETQ. J lost 9 bases, V lost 3 bases, and 17 bases had no gene match. This CDR3 contains 19 residues. The CDR3 sequence: CASSSTRGLAGASSSEQFF. The CDR3 bases are TGCGCCAGCAGCTCCACGAGGGGACTAGCGGGAGCATCGTCGAGTGAGCAGTTCTTC.

The chain recombines TRBV18 with TRBJ2-1, with 7 bases lining up with TRBD2. Germline-derived CDR1 and CDR2 are KGHSH and LQKENI. V lost 4 bases, J lost 1 base, and 4 bases stayed unmatched. The CDR3 runs 15 residues. CDR3 DNA: TGTGCCAGCTCACAGTCTAGCGGATCCTACAATGAGCAGTTCTTC. Amino acid sequence: CASSQSSGSYNEQFF.

The chain combines TRBV18 with TRBJ2-5, with TRBD1 matching 8 bases. V was pared by 5 bases and J by 4 bases, with 6 bases of the junction left unmatched. The CDR3 consists of 14 residues. Germline V gene data show CDR1 as KGHSH and CDR2 as LQKENI. CDR3 bases: TGTGCCAGCTCAGGCCAGGGGGCTGGAGAGACCCAGTACTTC. This codes for CASSGQGAGETQYF.

This clone was seen a handful of times. This sequence joins TRBV6-5 and TRBJ2-5; TRBD2 is a possible D gene (5 bases). Germline values: CDR1 MNHEY, CDR2 SVGAGI. V was shortened by 6 bases and J by 4 bases, with 18 bases between the two germline ends. CDR3 size: 15 residues. CDR3 nucleotide sequence: TGTGCCAGCAGCCCACGGGAAGGTCGAGCAGAGACCCAGTACTTC. Protein product: CASSPREGRAETQYF.

A remark on this clone: This CDR3 is also generated by other DNA sequences in the sample. V is TRBV29-1 and J is TRBJ2-1; 12 bases agree with TRBD2. The CDR3 sequence is 16 residues long. Germline CDR1 SQVTM, CDR2 ANQGSEA. CDR3 sequence: CSVCPRTSGIYNEQFF. In nucleotides, the CDR3 is TGCAGTGTTTGCCCCAGGACTAGCGGGATATACAATGAGCAGTTCTTC.

The chain couples TRBV5-5 to TRBJ2-7; possibly TRBD1 for D (7 bases). V was trimmed by 6 bases and J by 2 bases, leaving 18 bases between them. The CDR3 is 15 amino acids. The germline CDR1 and CDR2 sequences are SGHKS and YYEKEE (reference sequence). This CDR3 reads CASTQPGQRAYEQYF. In nucleotides, the CDR3 is TGTGCCAGCACCCAACCGGGACAGCGGGCCTACGAGCAGTACTTC. Looking up the rest from reference TRBV5-5 and TRBJ2-7 gives the full variable domain: DAGVTQSPTHLIKTRGQQVTLRCSPISGHKSVSWYQQVLGQGPQFIFQYYEKEERGRGNFPDRFSARQFPNYSSELNVNALLLGDSALYLCASTQPGQRAYEQYFGPGTRLTVT.

The chain recombines TRBV7-3 with TRBJ2-5, with D unclear. Trimming removed 5 bases at V and 2 bases at J, with 9 bases between. Germline loops: CDR1 SGHTA, CDR2 FQGTGA. CDR3 length equals 13 residues. For the CDR3, the DNA is TGTGCCAGCAGCCCTAGTGGTCAAGAGACCCAGTACTTC. Its protein is CASSPSGQETQYF.

The genes are TRBV5-1 and TRBJ1-1; D is perhaps TRBD1 (6 bases). Between the trimmed V and J ends, which lost 0 bases and 11 bases, there was a span of 14 bases. The CDR3 extends over 13 amino acids. Germline V gene lookup returns CDR1 SGHRS and CDR2 YFSETQ. Here the CDR3 DNA reads TGCGCCAGCAGCTTGGAGGCGGGGGCAGAGGCTTTCTTT. It encodes CASSLEAGAEAFF.

J is TRBJ2-7 and V is TRBV6-6; D may correspond to TRBD1 or TRBD2 (5 bases each). V lost 3 bases, J lost 9 bases, and 18 bases lay in between. The CDR3 has 14 amino acids. CDR1 is MNHNY and CDR2 is SVGAGI in the germline V gene (reference sequence). DNA for the CDR3: TGTGCCAGCAGTTATGTGAGGGGCTTAGACGGGCAGTACTTC. Amino acid sequence: CASSYVRGLDGQYF.

This clone was detected only a few times. This sequence joins TRBV5-1 and TRBJ2-2; the D gene could be TRBD1 or TRBD2 (5 bases each). Between the trimmed V and J ends, which lost 0 bases and 11 bases, there was a span of 8 bases. CDR1 is SGHRS, CDR2 YFSETQ, per germline. This CDR3 region has 12 residues. CDR3: CASSLVGTELFF. CDR3 DNA: TGCGCCAGCAGCTTGGTTGGGACCGAGCTGTTTTTT.